Included here is one TCR beta chain sequence, with context. Losses at the gene ends were 6 bases for V and 1 base for J; bases not matched to a gene: 10. The CDR3 sequence is 16 residues long. CDR1 MNHNS and CDR2 SASEGT come from the germline V gene. These data originate in a study of CD8+CD57+ T cells in acquired aplastic anemia. About the research overall: Recorded DNA amounts for sorted CD4+ and CD8+ cells had an average of around 3.4 ug.

The study profiled TCR beta VDJ and CDR3 using genomic DNA as template. Via MiXCR, TCRdb re-called the reads, giving one row per CDR3 protein. Of some 220,000 distinct CDR3 sequences in the sample, about a third were seen once. The rearrangement uses TRBV6-1 and TRBJ2-3, with 7 bases identical to TRBD1. Specimen: sorted CD4+, CD8+, or CD8+CD57+ T cells (not recorded which) from PBMCs. The clonotype originates from a human donor in good health, serving as a control. CDR3 loop: CASRPRRQGGTDTQYF. CDR3 sequence (DNA): TGTGCCAGCAGACCCCGGAGACAGGGCGGCACAGATACGCAGTATTTT.